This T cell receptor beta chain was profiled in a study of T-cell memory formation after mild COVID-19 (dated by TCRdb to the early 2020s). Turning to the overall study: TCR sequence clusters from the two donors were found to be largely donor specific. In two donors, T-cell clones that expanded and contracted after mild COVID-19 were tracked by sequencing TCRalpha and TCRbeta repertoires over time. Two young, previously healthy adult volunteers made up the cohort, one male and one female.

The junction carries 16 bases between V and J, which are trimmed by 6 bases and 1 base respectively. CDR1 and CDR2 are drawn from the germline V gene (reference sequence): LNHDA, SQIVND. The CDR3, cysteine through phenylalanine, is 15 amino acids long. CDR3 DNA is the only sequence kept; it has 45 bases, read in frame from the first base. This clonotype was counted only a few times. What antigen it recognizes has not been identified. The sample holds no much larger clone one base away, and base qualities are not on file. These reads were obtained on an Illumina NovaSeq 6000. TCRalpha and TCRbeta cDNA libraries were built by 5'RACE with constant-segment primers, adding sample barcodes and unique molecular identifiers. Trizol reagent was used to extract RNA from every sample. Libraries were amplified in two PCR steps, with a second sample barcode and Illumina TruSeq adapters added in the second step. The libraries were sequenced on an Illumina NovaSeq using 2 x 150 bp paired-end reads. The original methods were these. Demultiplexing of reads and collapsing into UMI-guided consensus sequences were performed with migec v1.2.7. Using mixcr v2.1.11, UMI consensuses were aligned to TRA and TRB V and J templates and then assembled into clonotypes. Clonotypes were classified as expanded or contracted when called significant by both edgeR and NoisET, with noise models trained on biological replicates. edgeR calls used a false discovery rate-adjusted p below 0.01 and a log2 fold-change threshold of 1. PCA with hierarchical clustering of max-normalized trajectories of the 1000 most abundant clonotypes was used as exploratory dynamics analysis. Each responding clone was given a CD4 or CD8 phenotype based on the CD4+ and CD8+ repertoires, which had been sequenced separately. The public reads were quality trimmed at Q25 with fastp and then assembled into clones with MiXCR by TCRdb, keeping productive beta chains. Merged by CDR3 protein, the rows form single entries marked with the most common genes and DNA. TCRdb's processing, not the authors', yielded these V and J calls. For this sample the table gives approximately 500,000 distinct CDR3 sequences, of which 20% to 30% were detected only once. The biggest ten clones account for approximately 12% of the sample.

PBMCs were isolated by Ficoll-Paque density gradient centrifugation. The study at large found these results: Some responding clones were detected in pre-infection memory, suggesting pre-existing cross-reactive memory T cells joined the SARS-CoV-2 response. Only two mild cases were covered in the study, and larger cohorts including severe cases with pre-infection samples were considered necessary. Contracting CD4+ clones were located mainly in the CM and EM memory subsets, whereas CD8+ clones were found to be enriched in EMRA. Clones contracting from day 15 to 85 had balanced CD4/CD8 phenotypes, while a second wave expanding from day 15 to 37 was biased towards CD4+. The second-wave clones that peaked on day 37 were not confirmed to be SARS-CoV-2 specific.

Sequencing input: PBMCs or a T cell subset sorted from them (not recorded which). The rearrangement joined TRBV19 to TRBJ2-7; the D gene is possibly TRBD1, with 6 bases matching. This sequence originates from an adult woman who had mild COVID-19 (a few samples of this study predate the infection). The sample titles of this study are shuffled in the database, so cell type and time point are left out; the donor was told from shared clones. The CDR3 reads CASSLSDSGSYEQYF. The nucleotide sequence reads TGTGCCAGTAGCTTATCGGACAGTGGGTCCTACGAGCAGTACTTC.